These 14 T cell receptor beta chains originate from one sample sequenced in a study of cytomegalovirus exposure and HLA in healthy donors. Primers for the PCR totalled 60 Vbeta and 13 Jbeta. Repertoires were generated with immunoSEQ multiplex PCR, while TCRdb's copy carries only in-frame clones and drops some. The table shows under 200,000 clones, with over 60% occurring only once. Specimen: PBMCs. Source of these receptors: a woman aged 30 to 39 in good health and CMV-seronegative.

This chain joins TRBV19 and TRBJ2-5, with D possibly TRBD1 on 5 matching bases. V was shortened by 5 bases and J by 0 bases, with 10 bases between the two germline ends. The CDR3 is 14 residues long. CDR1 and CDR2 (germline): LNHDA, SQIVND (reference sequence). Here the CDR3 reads CASSRQLYQETQYF. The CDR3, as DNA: TGTGCCAGTAGTCGACAGCTGTACCAAGAGACCCAGTACTTC. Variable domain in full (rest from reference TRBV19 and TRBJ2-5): DGGITQSPKYLFRKEGQNVTLSCEQNLNHDAMYWYRQDPGQGLRLIYYSQIVNDFQKGDIAEGYSVSREKKESFPLTVTSAQKNPTAFYLCASSRQLYQETQYFGPGTRLLVL.

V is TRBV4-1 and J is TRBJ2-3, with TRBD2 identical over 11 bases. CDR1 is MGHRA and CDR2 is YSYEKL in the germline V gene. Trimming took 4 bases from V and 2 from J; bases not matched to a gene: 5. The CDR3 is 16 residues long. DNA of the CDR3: TGCGCCAGCAGCCGTAGCGGGGGGGATCACACAGATACGCAGTATTTT. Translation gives CASSRSGGDHTDTQYF.

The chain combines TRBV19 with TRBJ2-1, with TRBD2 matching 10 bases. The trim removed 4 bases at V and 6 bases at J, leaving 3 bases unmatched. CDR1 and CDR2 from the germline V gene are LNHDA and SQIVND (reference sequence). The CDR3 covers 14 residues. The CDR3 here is CASSKLAGGNEQFF. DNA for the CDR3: TGTGCCAGTAGTAAATTAGCGGGAGGCAATGAGCAGTTCTTC.

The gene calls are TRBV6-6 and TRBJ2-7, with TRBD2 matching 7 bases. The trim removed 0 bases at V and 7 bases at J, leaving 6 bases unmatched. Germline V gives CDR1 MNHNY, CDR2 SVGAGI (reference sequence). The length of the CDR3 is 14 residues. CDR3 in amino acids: CASSYSILALEQYF. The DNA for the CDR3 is TGTGCCAGCAGTTACTCGATACTAGCGTTAGAGCAGTACTTC.

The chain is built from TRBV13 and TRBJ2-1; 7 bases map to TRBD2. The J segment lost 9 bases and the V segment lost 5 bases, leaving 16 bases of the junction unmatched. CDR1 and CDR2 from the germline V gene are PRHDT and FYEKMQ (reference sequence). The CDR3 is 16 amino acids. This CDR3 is CASSHRGTTPDSEQFF. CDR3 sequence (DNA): TGTGCCAGCAGCCACCGCGGGACTACCCCTGACAGTGAGCAGTTCTTC.

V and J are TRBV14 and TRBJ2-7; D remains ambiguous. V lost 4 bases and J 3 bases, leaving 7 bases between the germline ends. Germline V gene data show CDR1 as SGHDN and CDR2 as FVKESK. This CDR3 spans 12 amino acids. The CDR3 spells CASSRTYYEQYF. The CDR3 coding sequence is TGTGCCAGCAGCCGTACCTACTACGAGCAGTACTTC.

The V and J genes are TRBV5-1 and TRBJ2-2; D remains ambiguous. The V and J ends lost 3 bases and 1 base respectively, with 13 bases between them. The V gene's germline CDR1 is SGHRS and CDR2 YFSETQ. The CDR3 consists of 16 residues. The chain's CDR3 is CASSYLYSGNTGELFF. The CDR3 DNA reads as TGCGCCAGCAGCTACCTATACTCCGGGAACACCGGGGAGCTGTTTTTT.

CDR3 in amino acids: CASSFPGRGSTGELFF. CDR3 nucleotide sequence: TGTGCCAGCAGCTTTCCTGGGAGGGGAAGCACCGGGGAGCTGTTTTTT. V gene TRBV5-4 combines with J gene TRBJ2-2, with TRBD2 matching 7 bases. V was clipped by 2 bases and J by 4 bases; unmatched bases: 8. The CDR3 is 16 amino acids. CDR1 is SGHNT, CDR2 YYREEE, per germline (reference sequence).

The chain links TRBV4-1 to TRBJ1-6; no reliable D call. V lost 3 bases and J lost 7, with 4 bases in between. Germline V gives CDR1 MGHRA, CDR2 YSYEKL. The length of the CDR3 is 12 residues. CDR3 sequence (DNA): TGCGCCAGCAGCCAGGAGAATTCACCCCTCCACTTT. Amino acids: CASSQENSPLHF.

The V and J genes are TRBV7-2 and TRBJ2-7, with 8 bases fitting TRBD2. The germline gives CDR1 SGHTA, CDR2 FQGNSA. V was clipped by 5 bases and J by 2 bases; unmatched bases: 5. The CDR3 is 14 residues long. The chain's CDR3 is CASSKSGGTYEQYF. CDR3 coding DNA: TGTGCCAGCAGCAAGAGCGGGGGAACCTACGAGCAGTACTTC.

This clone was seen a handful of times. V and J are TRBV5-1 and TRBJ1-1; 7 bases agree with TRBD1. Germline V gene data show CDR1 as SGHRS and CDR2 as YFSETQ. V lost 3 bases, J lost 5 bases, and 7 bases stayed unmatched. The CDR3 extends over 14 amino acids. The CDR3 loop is CASSWENRGTEAFF. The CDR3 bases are TGCGCCAGCAGCTGGGAAAACAGGGGAACTGAAGCTTTCTTT.

Written as DNA, the CDR3 is TGTGCCAGCAGTAACCGGGACTCCTACGAGCAGTACTTC. Translated: CASSNRDSYEQYF. The chain carries TRBV2 and TRBJ2-7, with D tentatively TRBD2 (5 bases). Germline CDR1 reads SNHLY; CDR2 reads FYNNEI. The CDR3 extends over 13 amino acids. V was shortened by 5 bases and J by 0 bases, with 8 bases between the two germline ends.

CDR3: CASSLAGEIGYTF. The CDR3 region has the DNA TGTGCCAGCAGCTTGGCAGGGGAGATTGGCTACACCTTC. The chain couples TRBV5-6 to TRBJ1-2; TRBD1 might be the D (6 bases). Deletions cut 0 bases from V and 7 bases from J, with 10 bases between. Germline lookup yields CDR1 SGHDT and CDR2 YYEEEE. This CDR3 contains 13 residues.

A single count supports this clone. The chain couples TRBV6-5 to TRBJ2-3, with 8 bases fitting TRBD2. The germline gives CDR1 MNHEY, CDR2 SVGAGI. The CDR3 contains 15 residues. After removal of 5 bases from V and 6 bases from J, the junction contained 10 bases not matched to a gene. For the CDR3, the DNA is TGTGCCAGCAGTCGTGGACTAGCCAACCACGATACGCAGTATTTT. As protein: CASSRGLANHDTQYF.